This TCR beta chain is drawn from a study of T cells after yellow fever vaccination. TCRdb itself ran the 5' RACE reads through MiXCR, one entry per CDR3 protein. The sample lists approximately 110,000 distinct CDR3 sequences, under 8.5% seen once, with just under 2.5% in the top ten. CDR1 and CDR2 from the germline V gene are SGHNT and YYREEE (reference sequence). This CDR3 spans 14 amino acids. Trimming left V 6 bases short and J 3 bases short, with 14 bases between. This clonotype appeared many times. This sample comprised CD4+ T cells sorted from PBMCs, obtained approximately 11 days after the first yellow fever vaccination. This chain connects TRBV5-4 to TRBJ2-3; D is unresolved. The TCR was taken from a man between 18 and 35 years old who received the YFV17D yellow fever vaccine. The CDR3 spells CASTPSGETDTQYF. The CDR3 bases are TGTGCCAGCACCCCGAGTGGGGAAACAGATACGCAGTATTTT.